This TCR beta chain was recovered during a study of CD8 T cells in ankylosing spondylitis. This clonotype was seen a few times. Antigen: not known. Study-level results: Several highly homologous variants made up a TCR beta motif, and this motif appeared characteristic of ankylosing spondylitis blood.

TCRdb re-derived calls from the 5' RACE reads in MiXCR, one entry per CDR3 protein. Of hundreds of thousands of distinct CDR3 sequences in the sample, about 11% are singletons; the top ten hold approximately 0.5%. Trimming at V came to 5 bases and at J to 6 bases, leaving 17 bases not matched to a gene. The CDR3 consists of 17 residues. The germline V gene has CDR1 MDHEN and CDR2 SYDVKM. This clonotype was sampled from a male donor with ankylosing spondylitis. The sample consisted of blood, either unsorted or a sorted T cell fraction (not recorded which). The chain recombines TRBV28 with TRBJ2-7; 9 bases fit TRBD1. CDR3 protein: CASSPLDRGLLTGEQYF. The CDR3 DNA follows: TGTGCCAGCAGTCCCTTGGACAGGGGCCTTCTGACAGGCGAGCAGTACTTC.